This TCR beta chain is drawn from a study of vaccination and CD4 T cells after COVID-19. Overall study: For each participant, vaccination comprised two doses of either the BNT162b2 or the mRNA-1273 vaccine. Sampling post-COVID took place a median about 95 days after diagnosis (range 35 to 161).

The CDR3 covers 12 residues. Losses at the gene ends were 6 bases for V and 6 bases for J; bases not matched to a gene: 6. The germline CDR1 and CDR2 sequences are SQVTM and ANQGSEA. General observations from the study: Post-vaccination, and not before, a median roughly 86% of reactive clones appeared in convalescent patients.

Oncomine TCR Beta short-read sequencing was applied to DNA from cultured CD4+ T cells. TCRdb re-called the PCR reads with MiXCR, one entry per CDR3 protein. The sample lists roughly 28,000 distinct CDR3 sequences, 50% to 65% occurring once. In the case of this clonotype: Its antigen is unidentified.

The treatment was: approximately 9-day PBMC culture with coronavirus spike peptide pools or control peptides (ViraFEST assay). The material sequenced was CD4+ T cells from blood, cultured in vitro, taken before SARS-CoV-2 vaccination. V and J are TRBV29-1 and TRBJ2-7; 9 bases are shared with TRBD1. The sequence was obtained from a human donor who received a COVID-19 vaccine. CDR3 amino acids: CSVGTGFGEQYF. Here the CDR3 DNA reads TGCAGCGTCGGGACAGGGTTTGGCGAGCAGTACTTC.